The 12 T cell receptor beta chains listed next were all sequenced from one sample in a study of CD8+ T cells in alopecia areata. RNA extraction and reverse transcription yielded cDNA as sequencing template. Using immunoSEQ multiplex PCR, the repertoire was profiled, and TCRdb retains in-frame clones only, with some absent. The repertoire has around 140,000 clones, 58% of them found once; the top ten carry about 6.8%. The sample here was CD4+ T cells sorted from blood, taken at week 0. The receptors come from a human donor with alopecia areata.

This chain joins TRBV28 and TRBJ2-3; D not certain. Germline values: CDR1 MDHEN, CDR2 SYDVKM. The CDR3 contains 11 residues. With 7 bases removed from V and 8 bases from J, the gap between germline ends came to 10 bases. CDR3 sequence: CASTLGFTQYF. The CDR3, as DNA: TGTGCCAGCACCCTTGGGTTTACGCAGTATTTT.

The J gene is TRBJ1-6, the V gene TRBV7-9; TRBD1 matches at 9 bases. In germline, CDR1 is SEHNR, CDR2 FQNEAQ (reference sequence). Unmatched junction bases numbered 8, after V lost 8 bases and J lost 9 bases. The CDR3 length is 14 residues. The CDR3 is CASLRGQGTSPLHF. In nucleotides, the CDR3 is TGTGCCAGCCTCAGGGGACAGGGTACTTCACCCCTCCACTTT.

The J gene is TRBJ2-2, the V gene TRBV7-2, with no clear D. CDR1 is SGHTA, CDR2 FQGNSA, per germline. Trimming cost V 1 base and J 0 bases, with 12 bases left between them. The CDR3 extends over 17 amino acids. The CDR3 here is CASSLGGTGPNTGELFF. In DNA, the CDR3 is TGTGCCAGCAGCTTAGGTGGTACTGGGCCGAACACCGGGGAGCTGTTTTTT.

The V gene is TRBV2, the J gene TRBJ1-2, with D possibly being TRBD1 (5 bases). Trimming cost V 6 bases and J 8 bases, with 16 bases left between them. The CDR3 length is 13 residues. The V gene's germline CDR1 is SNHLY and CDR2 FYNNEI. The CDR3 DNA follows: TGTGCCAGCAGCCCTCCCGGGGCAGAAGGCTACACCTTC. Protein: CASSPPGAEGYTF.

DNA of the CDR3: TGCGCCAGCAGCTTGGGGCAGCACTTCACCGGGGAGCTGTTTTTT. Residues: CASSLGQHFTGELFF. This chain links TRBV5-1 with TRBJ2-2; D remains unclear. The germline V and J ends were trimmed by 0 bases and 4 bases, with 10 bases remaining between them. Germline-derived CDR1 and CDR2 are SGHRS and YFSETQ. The length of the CDR3 is 15 residues.

A single count supports this clone. The chain uses TRBV2 and TRBJ2-5, with TRBD1 as a possible D gene (6 bases). The CDR3 totals 16 residues. The V end lost 4 bases, the J end lost 6 bases, and 21 bases lay between the germline ends. CDR1 is SNHLY and CDR2 is FYNNEI in the germline V gene. CDR3 in DNA: TGTGCCAGCAGTGGCCCACCACAGGGCCTCGGAAAGACCCAGTACTTC. Translation gives CASSGPPQGLGKTQYF.

V gene TRBV15 combines with J gene TRBJ2-5; possible D gene TRBD2, 6 bases. The V end was cut by 1 base, the J end by 3 bases, with 9 bases between. CDR1 is LNHNV, CDR2 YYDKDF, per germline (reference sequence). The CDR3 length is 14 residues. In DNA, the CDR3 is TGTGCCACCAGCAGAGGTGGAGGGAAAGAGACCCAGTACTTC. It codes for CATSRGGGKETQYF.

This clone occurred a few times. The chain has TRBV29-1 and TRBJ2-7, with a possible D match to TRBD1 (6 bases). The germline V gene encodes CDR1 SQVTM and CDR2 ANQGSEA. V was cut by 1 base and J by 4 bases, with 14 bases left in between. This CDR3 is built from 14 residues. The CDR3 sequence is CSVEVRGSGYEQYF. The CDR3 DNA sequence: TGCAGCGTTGAAGTCAGGGGAAGTGGGTACGAGCAGTACTTC.

The J gene is TRBJ1-2, the V gene TRBV18, with D perhaps matching TRBD1 (6 bases). The V gene's germline CDR1 is KGHSH and CDR2 LQKENI. This CDR3 has 15 residues. The V and J ends lost 6 bases and 6 bases respectively, with 20 bases between them. The CDR3 region is CASSSGAQGLNGYTF. The CDR3, as DNA: TGTGCCAGCTCTTCCGGGGCCCAGGGGCTTAATGGCTACACCTTC.

The chain recombines TRBV6-6 with TRBJ2-5, with 7 bases fitting TRBD1. The V gene end was trimmed by 6 bases and the J gene end by 5 bases; junction bases not matched to a gene: 9. The CDR3 is 14 amino acids. Germline CDR1 MNHNY, CDR2 SVGAGI (reference sequence). The CDR3 bases are TGTGCCAGCAGCCCAGGACAGGCTCGGGAGACCCAGTACTTC. Its protein is CASSPGQARETQYF.

This clone turned up a few times. V gene TRBV29-1 combines with J gene TRBJ1-4, with D possibly matching TRBD1 (6 bases). Germline V CDR1 and CDR2: SQVTM, ANQGSEA. With 5 bases removed from V and 3 bases from J, the gap between germline ends came to 10 bases. The CDR3 consists of 13 residues. The CDR3 sequence: CSVRTEANEKLFF. The CDR3 nucleotides read TGCAGCGTTAGGACAGAGGCTAATGAAAAACTGTTTTTT. Full variable domain (outside the CDR3, taken from reference TRBV29-1 and TRBJ1-4): SAVISQKPSRDICQRGTSLTIQCQVDSQVTMMFWYRQQPGQSLTLIATANQGSEATYESGFVIDKFPISRPNLTFSTLTVSNMSPEDSSIYLCSVRTEANEKLFFGSGTQLSVL.

This clone was observed a handful of times. The chain recombines TRBV29-1 with TRBJ2-2; TRBD1 matches 10 bases. The germline V gene has CDR1 SQVTM and CDR2 ANQGSEA. This CDR3 has 14 residues. The trim removed 7 bases at V and 7 bases at J, leaving 9 bases unmatched. As DNA, the CDR3 is TGCAGCGCAGCCACCGGGACAGGGGACGGGGAGCTGTTTTTT. It specifies CSAATGTGDGELFF.